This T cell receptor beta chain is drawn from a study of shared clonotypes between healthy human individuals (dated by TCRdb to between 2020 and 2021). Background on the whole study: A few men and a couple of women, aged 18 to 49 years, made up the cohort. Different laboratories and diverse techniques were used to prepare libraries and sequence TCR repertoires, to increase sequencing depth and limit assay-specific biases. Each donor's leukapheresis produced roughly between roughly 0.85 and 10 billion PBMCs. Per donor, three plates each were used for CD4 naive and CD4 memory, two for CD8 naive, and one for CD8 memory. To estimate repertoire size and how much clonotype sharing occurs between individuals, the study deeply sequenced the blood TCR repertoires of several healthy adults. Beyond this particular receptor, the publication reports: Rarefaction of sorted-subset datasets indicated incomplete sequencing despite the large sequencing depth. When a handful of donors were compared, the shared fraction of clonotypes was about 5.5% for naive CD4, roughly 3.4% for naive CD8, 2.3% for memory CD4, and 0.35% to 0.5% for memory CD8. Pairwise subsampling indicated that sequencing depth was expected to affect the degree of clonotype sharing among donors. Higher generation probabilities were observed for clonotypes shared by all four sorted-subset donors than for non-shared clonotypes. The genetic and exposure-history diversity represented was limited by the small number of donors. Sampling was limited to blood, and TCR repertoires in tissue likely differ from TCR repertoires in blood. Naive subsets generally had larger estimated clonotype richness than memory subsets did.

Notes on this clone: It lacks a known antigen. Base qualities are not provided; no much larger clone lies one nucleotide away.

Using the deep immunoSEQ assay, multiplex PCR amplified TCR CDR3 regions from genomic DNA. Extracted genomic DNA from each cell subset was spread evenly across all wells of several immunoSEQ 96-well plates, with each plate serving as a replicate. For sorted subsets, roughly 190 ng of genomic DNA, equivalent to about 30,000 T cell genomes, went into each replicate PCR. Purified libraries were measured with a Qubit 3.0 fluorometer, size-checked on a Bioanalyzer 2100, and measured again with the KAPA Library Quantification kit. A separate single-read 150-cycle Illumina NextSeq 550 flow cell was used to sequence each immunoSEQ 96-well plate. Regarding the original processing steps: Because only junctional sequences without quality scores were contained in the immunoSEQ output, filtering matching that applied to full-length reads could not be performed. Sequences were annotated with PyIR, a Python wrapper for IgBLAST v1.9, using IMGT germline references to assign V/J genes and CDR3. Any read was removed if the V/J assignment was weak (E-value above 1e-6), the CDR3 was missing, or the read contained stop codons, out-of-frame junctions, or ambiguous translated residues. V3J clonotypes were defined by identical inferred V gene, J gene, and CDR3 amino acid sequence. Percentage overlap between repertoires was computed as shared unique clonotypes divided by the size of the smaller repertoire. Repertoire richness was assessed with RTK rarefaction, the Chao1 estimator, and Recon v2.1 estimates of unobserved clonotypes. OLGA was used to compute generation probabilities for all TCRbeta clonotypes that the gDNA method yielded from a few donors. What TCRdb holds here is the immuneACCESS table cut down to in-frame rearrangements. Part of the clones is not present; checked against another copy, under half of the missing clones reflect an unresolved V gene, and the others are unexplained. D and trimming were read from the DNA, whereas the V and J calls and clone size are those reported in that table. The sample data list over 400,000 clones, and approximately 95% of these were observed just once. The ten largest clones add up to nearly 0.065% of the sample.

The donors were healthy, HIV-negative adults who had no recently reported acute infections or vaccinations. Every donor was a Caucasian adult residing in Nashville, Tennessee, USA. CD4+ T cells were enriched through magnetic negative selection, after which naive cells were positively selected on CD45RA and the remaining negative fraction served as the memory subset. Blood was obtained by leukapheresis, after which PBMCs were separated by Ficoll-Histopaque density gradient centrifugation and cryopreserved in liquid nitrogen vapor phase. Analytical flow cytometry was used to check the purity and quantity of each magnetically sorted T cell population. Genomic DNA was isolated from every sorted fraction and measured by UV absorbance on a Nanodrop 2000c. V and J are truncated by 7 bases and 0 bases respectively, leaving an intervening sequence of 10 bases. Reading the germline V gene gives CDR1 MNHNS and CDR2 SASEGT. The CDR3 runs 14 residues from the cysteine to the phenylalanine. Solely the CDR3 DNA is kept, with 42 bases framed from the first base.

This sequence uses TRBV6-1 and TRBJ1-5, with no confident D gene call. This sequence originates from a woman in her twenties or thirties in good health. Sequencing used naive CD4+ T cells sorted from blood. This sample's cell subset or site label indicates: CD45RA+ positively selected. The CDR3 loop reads CASTGTNSNQPQHF. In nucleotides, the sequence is TGTGCCAGCACAGGAACTAATAGCAATCAGCCCCAGCATTTT.